A single sample gave rise to the 12 T cell receptor beta chains below, sequenced in a study of OX40 agonist ivuxolimab in advanced cancers. Clones were read by immunoSEQ multiplex PCR, and TCRdb kept only the in-frame ones, dropping some. Of 70,000 or so clones in the sample, around 87% are singletons; the top ten hold approximately 0.94%. Sequenced material: CD4+ or CD8+ T cells sorted from blood, taken in a trial of the OX40 agonist ivuxolimab. All receptors come from an adult with an advanced solid tumor such as melanoma, head and neck, liver or kidney cancer.

This clone has just a few counts. The rearrangement joins TRBV30 to TRBJ2-7; 7 bases fit TRBD2. The junction had 7 bases not matched to a gene; V was cut back by 7 bases and J by 1 base. The CDR3 sequence is 13 residues long. Germline loops: CDR1 GTSNPN, CDR2 SVGIG (reference sequence). As DNA, the CDR3 is TGTGCCTCCCGACTAGCTCCTTCCTACGAGCAGTACTTC. Protein sequence: CASRLAPSYEQYF.

This clone was counted only a few times. The rearrangement links TRBV7-8 to TRBJ2-2, with 11 bases lining up with TRBD2. V shed 2 bases, J shed 5 bases, and the junction held 1 base outside the gene matches. CDR1 and CDR2 from the germline V gene are SGHVS and FQNEAQ. This CDR3 is built from 15 residues. This CDR3 is CASSLLAGGTGELFF. CDR3 nucleotide sequence: TGTGCCAGCAGCTTACTAGCGGGGGGTACCGGGGAGCTGTTTTTT.

V and J are TRBV6-6 and TRBJ1-6, with D possibly TRBD1 on 5 matching bases. CDR1 and CDR2 (germline): MNHNY, SVGAGI (reference sequence). CDR3 size: 15 residues. Between the trimmed V and J ends, which lost 7 bases and 4 bases, there was a span of 14 bases. CDR3 DNA: TGTGCCAGCACTTATGGGGGGGAGTATAATTCACCCCTCCACTTT. It is translated as CASTYGGEYNSPLHF.

This rearrangement joins TRBV6-6 to TRBJ2-7; possible D gene TRBD2, 6 bases. Germline V lookup: CDR1 MNHNY, CDR2 SVGAGI (reference sequence). V was shortened by 10 bases and J by 11 bases, with 15 bases between the two germline ends. The CDR3 is made up of 10 amino acids. Here the CDR3 reads CATRRELEYF. CDR3 coding DNA: TGTGCCACCAGGCGGGAACTGGAGTACTTC.

J is TRBJ1-3 and V is TRBV5-1; D uncertain. Looked up from germline, CDR1 is SGHRS and CDR2 is YFSETQ. V was pared by 0 bases and J by 0 bases, with 10 bases between. The length of the CDR3 is 16 residues. CDR3 DNA: TGCGCCAGCAGCTTGGCCCAGGTCGACTCTGGAAACACCATATATTTT. Residues: CASSLAQVDSGNTIYF.

The chain combines TRBV7-2 with TRBJ2-1, with 7 bases lining up with TRBD1. The CDR3 totals 14 residues. The germline gives CDR1 SGHTA, CDR2 FQGNSA. The V gene end was trimmed by 1 base and the J gene end by 6 bases; junction bases not matched to a gene: 3. CDR3 in amino acids: CASSLGDSTNEQFF. The CDR3 nucleotides read TGTGCCAGCAGCTTAGGGGACAGTACCAATGAGCAGTTCTTC.

This chain uses TRBV7-8 with TRBJ2-5; 9 bases match TRBD2. Per the germline V gene, CDR1 is SGHVS and CDR2 is FQNEAQ. V was clipped by 6 bases and J by 4 bases; unmatched bases: 6. The CDR3 is 14 amino acids. The CDR3 sequence: CASRTGGGAETQYF. DNA of the CDR3: TGTGCCAGCAGGACTGGCGGGGGGGCAGAGACCCAGTACTTC.

This chain uses TRBV6-1 with TRBJ1-5; no definite D call. V lost 1 base and J lost 5, with 6 bases in between. The germline gives CDR1 MNHNS, CDR2 SASEGT. The CDR3 sequence is 13 residues long. The CDR3 region is CASSEVKDQPQHF. Written as DNA, the CDR3 is TGTGCCAGCAGTGAAGTTAAAGATCAGCCCCAGCATTTT.

This clone was seen only once. The rearrangement links TRBV7-9 to TRBJ2-6; D remains unclear. The CDR3 runs 15 residues. Germline values: CDR1 SEHNR, CDR2 FQNEAQ (reference sequence). Trimming shortened V by 6 bases and J by 2 bases, and 11 bases separated the two germline ends. This CDR3 reads CASRQGGPGANVLTF. CDR3 coding DNA: TGTGCCAGCAGACAAGGTGGCCCTGGGGCCAACGTCCTGACTTTC.

For the CDR3, the DNA is TGTGCCAGCAGCATACGTACGCCGACTAGCGGGACCGACTACGAGCAGTACTTC. Translation gives CASSIRTPTSGTDYEQYF. This chain joins TRBV27 and TRBJ2-7; 11 bases map to TRBD2. Trimming cost V 6 bases and J 3 bases; bases outside gene matches: 16. The CDR3 is 18 amino acids. Germline values: CDR1 MNHEY, CDR2 SMNVEV (reference sequence).

The chain uses TRBV9 and TRBJ1-2; 11 positions match TRBD1. This CDR3 is 14 amino acids long. Per germline, CDR1 SGDLS and CDR2 YYNGEE. V shed 3 bases, J shed 5 bases, and the junction held 3 bases outside the gene matches. CDR3 sequence reads: CASSGDRGVYGYTF. CDR3 DNA sequence: TGTGCCAGCAGCGGGGACAGGGGGGTTTATGGCTACACCTTC.

In its sample, this clone was seen once. This chain uses TRBV29-1 with TRBJ2-7; a possible D gene is TRBD2 (5 bases). V lost 2 bases and J 3 bases, leaving 8 bases between the germline ends. Germline values: CDR1 SQVTM, CDR2 ANQGSEA. The CDR3 runs to 12 residues. CDR3: CSVESGNYEQYF. The CDR3 bases are TGCAGCGTTGAAAGCGGAAACTACGAGCAGTACTTC.